A selection of T cell receptor beta chains follows, all from one sample in a study of CD8+ T cells in alopecia areata. Only in-frame clones appear in the TCRdb table, and some are missing; sequencing was by immunoSEQ multiplex PCR. The table has 100,000 to 150,000 clones, approximately 49% seen once. The input for sequencing was CD8+ T cells sorted from blood, taken at week 0. These receptor sequences come from a human donor with alopecia areata. The CDR3 runs from the conserved cysteine through the conserved F or W. The D gene is left open where the match is weak. Clone size appears in some rows only: once, few, many, or a class for an expanded clone.

d_gene | abundance | j_gene | v_gene | CDR3aa | CDR3nt
. | once | TRBJ2-1 | TRBV11-2 | CASSLYGEAYTYNEQFF | TGTGCCAGCAGCTTATACGGAGAGGCATACACCTACAATGAGCAGTTCTTC
TRBD1 | . | TRBJ2-7 | TRBV5-6 | CASSHSWGQGDEQYF | TGTGCCAGCAGCCACTCGTGGGGACAGGGTGACGAGCAGTACTTC
. | . | TRBJ2-5 | TRBV2 | CASSLGTLEETQYF | TGTGCCAGCAGTCTAGGGACGCTGGAGGAGACCCAGTACTTC
. | few | TRBJ1-4 | TRBV2 | CASSEEATNEKLFF | TGTGCCAGCAGTGAGGAAGCAACTAATGAAAAACTGTTTTTT
TRBD2 | . | TRBJ2-7 | TRBV30 | CAWSVGAGTRGNEQYF | TGTGCCTGGAGCGTCGGGGCCGGGACTAGGGGAAACGAGCAGTACTTC
. | few | TRBJ2-7 | TRBV13 | CASGMSAWGLTYEQYF | TGTGCCAGCGGCATGTCCGCCTGGGGCTTGACCTACGAGCAGTACTTC
. | few | TRBJ2-5 | TRBV9 | CASSSDQGTETQYF | TGTGCCAGCAGCTCGGACCAGGGAACGGAGACCCAGTACTTC
TRBD1 | . | TRBJ2-1 | TRBV27 | CASSFGTGDNEQFF | TGTGCCAGCAGTTTCGGGACAGGGGACAATGAGCAGTTCTTC
TRBD1 | . | TRBJ1-2 | TRBV27 | CASSLQGQGAGGYTF | TGTGCCAGCAGTTTACAGGGACAGGGGGCGGGAGGCTACACCTTC
. | . | TRBJ2-7 | TRBV5-4 | CASSQGERAPHEQYF | TGTGCCAGCAGCCAAGGGGAGCGGGCTCCCCACGAGCAGTACTTC
TRBD2 | . | TRBJ2-7 | TRBV29-1 | CSVVGQTGGSYEQYF | TGCAGCGTTGTGGGCCAAACGGGGGGATCCTACGAGCAGTACTTC
TRBD2 | few | TRBJ2-7 | TRBV14 | CASSLASGSYEQYF | TGTGCCAGCAGCCTGGCTAGCGGATCCTACGAGCAGTACTTC
. | . | TRBJ2-7 | TRBV29-1 | CSAFSSGTAYEQYF | TGCAGCGCCTTTTCCTCCGGGACGGCCTACGAGCAGTACTTC
TRBD1 | . | TRBJ2-7 | TRBV27 | CASSWYRGLEQYF | TGTGCCAGCAGTTGGTACAGGGGGCTTGAGCAGTACTTC
. | few | TRBJ2-5 | TRBV9 | CASSSDRENEETQYF | TGTGCCAGCAGCTCAGACCGGGAAAACGAAGAGACCCAGTACTTC
. | . | TRBJ1-3 | TRBV27 | CASRAGNTIYF | TGTGCCAGCCGTGCTGGAAACACCATATATTTT
TRBD2 | . | TRBJ2-2 | TRBV5-1 | CASSLSLAVNTGELFF | TGCGCCAGCAGCTTGAGTCTAGCGGTTAACACCGGGGAGCTGTTTTTT
. | . | TRBJ2-2 | TRBV5-4 | CASSLKGSRTGELFF | TGTGCCAGCAGCTTAAAAGGCTCGCGCACCGGGGAGCTGTTTTTT
. | few | TRBJ1-5 | TRBV6-6 | CASSYSEGDQPQHF | TGTGCCAGCAGTTACTCGGAGGGAGACCAGCCCCAGCATTTT
. | . | TRBJ1-5 | TRBV4-1 | CASSQVSEGDNQPQHF | TGCGCCAGCAGCCAAGTATCGGAGGGCGACAATCAGCCCCAGCATTTT
TRBD1 | few | TRBJ2-2 | TRBV15 | CATEDRGTSGELFF | TGTGCCACCGAGGACAGGGGAACATCTGGGGAGCTGTTTTTT
. | . | TRBJ2-7 | TRBV5-6 | CASSSTHYEQYF | TGTGCCAGCAGCTCGACCCACTACGAGCAGTACTTC
. | few | TRBJ2-3 | TRBV13 | CASSLDPPDTQYF | TGTGCCAGCAGCTTAGATCCCCCGGATACGCAGTATTTT
TRBD1 | . | TRBJ2-3 | TRBV5-1 | CASSYSGQGRADTQYF | TGCGCCAGCAGCTACTCAGGACAGGGTCGAGCAGATACGCAGTATTTT